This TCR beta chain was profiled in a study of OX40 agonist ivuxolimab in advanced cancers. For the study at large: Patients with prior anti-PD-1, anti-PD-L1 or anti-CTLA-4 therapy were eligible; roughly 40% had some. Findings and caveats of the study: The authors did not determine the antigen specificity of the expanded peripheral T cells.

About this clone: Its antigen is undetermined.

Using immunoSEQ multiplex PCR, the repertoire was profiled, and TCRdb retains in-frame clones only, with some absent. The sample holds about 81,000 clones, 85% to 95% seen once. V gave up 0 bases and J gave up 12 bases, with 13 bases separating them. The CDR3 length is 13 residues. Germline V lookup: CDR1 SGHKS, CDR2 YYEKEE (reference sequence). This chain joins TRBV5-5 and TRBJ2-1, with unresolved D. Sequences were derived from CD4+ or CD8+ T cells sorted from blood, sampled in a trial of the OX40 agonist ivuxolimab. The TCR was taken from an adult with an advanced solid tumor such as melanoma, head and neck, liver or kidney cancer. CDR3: CASSLAAAVAQFF. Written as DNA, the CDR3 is TGTGCCAGCAGCTTGGCCGCGGCAGTCGCGCAGTTCTTC.